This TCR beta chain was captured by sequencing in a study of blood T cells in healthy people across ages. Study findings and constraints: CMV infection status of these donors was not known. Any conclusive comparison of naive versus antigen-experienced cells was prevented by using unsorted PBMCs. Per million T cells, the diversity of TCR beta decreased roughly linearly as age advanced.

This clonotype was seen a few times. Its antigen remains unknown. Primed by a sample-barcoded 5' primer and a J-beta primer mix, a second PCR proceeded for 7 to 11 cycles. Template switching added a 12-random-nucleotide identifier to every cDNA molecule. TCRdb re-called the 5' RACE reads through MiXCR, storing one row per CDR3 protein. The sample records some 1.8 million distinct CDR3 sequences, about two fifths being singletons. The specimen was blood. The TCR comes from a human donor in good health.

CDR3 in amino acids: CSARTGGVHYGYTF. The CDR3 bases are TGCAGTGCCAGGACAGGGGGCGTCCACTATGGCTACACCTTC. The chain uses TRBV20-1 and TRBJ1-2; 11 bases line up with TRBD1. J was trimmed by 3 bases and V by 6 bases; bases with no gene match: 6. The CDR3 is made up of 14 amino acids. Germline lookup yields CDR1 DFQATT and CDR2 SNEGSKA (reference sequence).